Listed below are T cell receptor beta chains from one sample, sequenced in a study of cytotoxic CD8 clonotypes in ibrutinib-treated CLL. Assay: immunoSEQ multiplex PCR; the TCRdb copy retains only in-frame clones and omits some. The sample has approximately 320,000 clones; roughly 70% are singletons. Sequenced material: PBMCs, taken after 36 months of ibrutinib treatment. The source of these receptors is a human donor with chronic lymphocytic leukemia. The conserved cysteine and the conserved F or W are not part of the CDR3 here. Fields, in order: J gene, V gene, CDR3 protein.

j_call: TRBJ2-7; v_call: TRBV20-1; cdr3_aa: SVGPYEQY
j_call: TRBJ1-1; v_call: TRBV2; cdr3_aa: ATTSEGNTEAF
j_call: TRBJ2-7; v_call: TRBV2; cdr3_aa: ASSVEDRGSYEQY
j_call: TRBJ2-1; v_call: TRBV13; cdr3_aa: ASSPEGLQGEQF
j_call: TRBJ2-5; v_call: TRBV5-1; cdr3_aa: ASSLDSIGETQY
j_call: TRBJ1-4; v_call: TRBV1; cdr3_aa: TSSQLPGGEKLF
j_call: TRBJ2-1; v_call: TRBV18; cdr3_aa: ASSPRQGARSNEQF
j_call: TRBJ1-5; v_call: TRBV9; cdr3_aa: ASSVGGADDQPQH
j_call: TRBJ1-2; v_call: TRBV9; cdr3_aa: ASSVGLRDGYT
j_call: TRBJ2-1; v_call: TRBV27; cdr3_aa: ASSPALQGPDNEQF
j_call: TRBJ2-1; v_call: TRBV7-3; cdr3_aa: ASSLFRSNEQF
j_call: TRBJ2-7; v_call: TRBV7-8; cdr3_aa: ASSFGLEGSYEQY
j_call: TRBJ2-1; v_call: TRBV18; cdr3_aa: ASSVTGKGVLNEQF
j_call: TRBJ2-7; v_call: TRBV10-2; cdr3_aa: ASSNPTSGTYEQY
j_call: TRBJ2-1; v_call: TRBV29-1; cdr3_aa: SVARTSGPNEQF
j_call: TRBJ2-1; v_call: TRBV19; cdr3_aa: ASSVRDTSSYNEQF